These 6 T cell receptor beta chains were all obtained from the same sample, sequenced in a study of Graves' ophthalmopathy and Graves' hyperthyroidism. RNA served as the template for amplifying TCR beta CDR3 regions. RT-PCR in the first round used HTBI primers; a second-round multiplex PCR followed. TCRdb fed the multiplex PCR reads into MiXCR, producing one record per CDR3 protein. This table has around 1.1 million distinct CDR3 sequences, about 38% appearing once. Sequenced: peripheral blood or thyroid tissue (not recorded which). The receptors shown here come from an adult man with Graves' hyperthyroidism.

This clonotype has just a few counts. The J gene is TRBJ2-5, the V gene TRBV27; TRBD1 matches 11 bases. CDR1 and CDR2 from the germline V gene are MNHEY and SMNVEV (reference sequence). With 3 bases clipped from V and 5 bases from J, the junction kept 5 bases outside the gene matches. The CDR3 extends over 15 amino acids. CDR3 coding DNA: TGTGCCAGCAGTTTGTGGACAGGGGGCAGTGAGACCCAGTACTTC. It specifies CASSLWTGGSETQYF.

Regarding this clonotype: This may be a read error: a much more frequent sequence differs by one nucleotide. This chain connects TRBV20-1 to TRBJ1-4; no firm D call. Trimming stripped 6 bases from V and 7 bases from J, with 12 bases between. The CDR3 is made up of 12 amino acids. The germline CDR1 and CDR2 sequences are DFQATT and SNEGSKA (reference sequence). CDR3 DNA: TGCAGTGCAATTGACCTGAGTGAAAAACTGTTTTTT. It encodes CSAIDLSEKLFF.

This clonotype was seen more than once but under ten times. Relative to the germline gene, one junction end is altered; a read error may explain this. The chain combines TRBV7-2 with TRBJ2-6, with D perhaps TRBD2 (7 bases). From germline, CDR1 is SGHTA and CDR2 FQGNSA. The CDR3 is 18 amino acids. The CDR3: CASRAGGLQSSGANVLAF. The CDR3 DNA reads TGTGCCAGCAGGGCCGGGGGGCTCCAATCCTCTGGGGCCAACGTCCTGGCTTTC.

There are many counts of this clonotype. J is TRBJ2-5 and V is TRBV11-2; 7 bases agree with TRBD1. The CDR3 extends over 13 amino acids. Looked up from germline, CDR1 is SGHAT and CDR2 is FQNNGV. V lost 5 bases and J lost 9; bases outside the gene matches: 9. This chain's CDR3 is CASSPGGMVSQYF. CDR3 bases: TGTGCCAGCAGCCCAGGGGGTATGGTGTCCCAGTACTTC.

This clonotype was observed a handful of times. The chain is built from TRBV4-1 and TRBJ1-3; D unclear. Germline CDR1 and CDR2: MGHRA and YSYEKL. The CDR3 totals 15 residues. V was clipped by 0 bases and J by 0 bases, with 6 bases between them. In nucleotides, the CDR3 is TGCGCCAGCAGCCAAGAAGAGTTCTCTGGAAACACCATATATTTT. Translating gives CASSQEEFSGNTIYF.

This clonotype was picked up many times. The V gene is TRBV7-8, the J gene TRBJ1-5; D remains ambiguous. The CDR3 is 16 amino acids. V shed 5 bases and J shed 1 base, with 15 bases lying between them. CDR1 SGHVS and CDR2 FQNEAQ come from the germline V gene. CDR3 sequence: CASSPLGGLSNQPQHF. In DNA, the CDR3 is TGTGCCAGCAGCCCACTGGGAGGGCTGAGCAATCAGCCCCAGCATTTT.